This paragraph reports one T cell receptor (beta chain). The antigen remains undetermined. MiXCR was run by TCRdb on the 5' RACE reads, yielding one entry per CDR3 protein. The sample has 700,000 to 1,000,000 distinct CDR3 sequences, 12% seen once. This entry comes from a study of CD8 T cells in ankylosing spondylitis. With V trimmed by 0 bases and J by 6 bases, 5 bases remained unmatched. CDR1 and CDR2 from the germline V gene are MGHRA and YSYEKL. The CDR3 loop spans 15 amino acids. General study findings and limits: Ankylosing spondylitis blood appeared to be characterized by a TCR beta motif of roughly eight highly homologous variants.

Sequenced: blood, either unsorted or a sorted T cell fraction (not recorded which). The chain recombines TRBV4-1 with TRBJ2-7, with 10 positions matching TRBD2. The clonotype originates from a male donor with ankylosing spondylitis. In nucleotides, the CDR3 is TGCGCCAGCAGCCAAGATATACTAGCGGGAATCGAGCAGTACTTC. Amino acid sequence: CASSQDILAGIEQYF.